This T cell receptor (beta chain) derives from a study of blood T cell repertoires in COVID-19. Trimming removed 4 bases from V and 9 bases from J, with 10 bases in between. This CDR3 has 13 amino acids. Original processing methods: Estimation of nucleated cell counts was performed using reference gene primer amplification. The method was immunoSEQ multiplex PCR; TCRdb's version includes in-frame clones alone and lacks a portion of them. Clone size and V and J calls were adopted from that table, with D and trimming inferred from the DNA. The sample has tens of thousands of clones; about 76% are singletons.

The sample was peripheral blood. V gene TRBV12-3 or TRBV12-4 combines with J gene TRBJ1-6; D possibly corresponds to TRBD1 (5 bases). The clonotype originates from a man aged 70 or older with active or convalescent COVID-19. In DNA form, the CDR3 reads TGTGCCAGCAGTTACGGGGGGGTTTCACCCCTCCACTTT. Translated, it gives CASSYGGVSPLHF.